This record covers a single TCR beta chain. Its antigen is currently unknown. The sample belongs to a study of cytomegalovirus exposure and HLA in healthy donors. Study outcomes and limitations: Across donors, most TCRs were seen rarely, yet some public ones were widespread. With DRB1 most and HLA-C fewest, TCR association rates differed between HLA loci in a later analysis. As confirmed in vitro, three CMV-associated chains were specific for CMV antigens. The study reported that TCR beta sequences accurately predicted HLA-A and HLA-B alleles in most subjects.

The study ran its PCR with 60 Vbeta and 13 Jbeta primers. Data came from immunoSEQ multiplex PCR; TCRdb stores just in-frame clones and leaves some out. This sample has about 250,000 clones, with approximately 80% found just once. Trimming took 3 bases from V and 0 from J; bases not matched to a gene: 2. This CDR3 has 15 amino acids. Looked up from germline, CDR1 is SGDLS and CDR2 is YYNGEE. The chain combines TRBV9 with TRBJ1-1; 10 positions match TRBD1. The sequence was collected from a girl aged 2 to 10 in good health and CMV-seronegative. The sequenced sample consisted of PBMCs. CDR3 DNA: TGTGCCAGCAGCGGACAGGGGGCCTTGAACACTGAAGCTTTCTTT. Translating it yields CASSGQGALNTEAFF.